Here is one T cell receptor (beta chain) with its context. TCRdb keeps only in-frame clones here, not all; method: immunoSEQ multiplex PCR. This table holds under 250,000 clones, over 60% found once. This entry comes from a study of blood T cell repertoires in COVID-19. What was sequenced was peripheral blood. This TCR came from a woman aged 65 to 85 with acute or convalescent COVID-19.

CDR3 coding DNA: TGCGCCAGCAGCTTGGAACAGTATGGCACTGAAGCTTTCTTT. The encoded protein is CASSLEQYGTEAFF. V usage is TRBV5-1 and J usage is TRBJ1-1; D is unresolved. V was trimmed by 0 bases and J by 4 bases, leaving 10 bases between them. Germline V CDR1 and CDR2: SGHRS, YFSETQ. CDR3 length: 14 amino acids.